The T cell receptor beta chain under discussion was sequenced for a study of shared clonotypes between healthy human individuals. The CDR3 totals 19 residues. V was trimmed by 1 base and J by 2 bases, leaving 21 bases between them. Germline lookup yields CDR1 LGHNT and CDR2 FRNRAP. The protocol was immunoSEQ multiplex PCR, while the TCRdb copy is restricted to in-frame clones and leaves out a portion. The table lists some 1,400,000 clones, more than 95% of them singletons, with about 1.2% in the top ten. The chain employs TRBV12-5 and TRBJ1-5; unclear D gene. Sequenced input: naive CD4+ T cells sorted from blood. As to subset: CD45RA+ positively selected. The origin of this receptor is a man younger than 45 in good health. CDR3 sequence reads: CASGLASKSGLKGNQPQHF. CDR3 nucleotide sequence: TGTGCTAGTGGTTTGGCCTCGAAGTCGGGTTTGAAAGGCAATCAGCCCCAGCATTTT. The variable domain in full, completed from reference TRBV12-5 and TRBJ1-5, reads DARVTQTPRHKVTEMGQEVTMRCQPILGHNTVFWYRQTMMQGLELLAYFRNRAPLDDSGMPKDRFSAEMPDATLATLKIQPSEPRDSAVYFCASGLASKSGLKGNQPQHFGDGTRLSIL.